This T cell receptor (beta chain) was identified during a study of blood T cells in healthy people across ages. Each individual donor underwent a draw of about 9.9 milliliters of peripheral blood. Samples each had at least 6 micrograms of total RNA extracted. Germline V gene data show CDR1 as MNHEY and CDR2 as SVGEGT. The CDR3 totals 14 residues. About this clonotype itself: Its antigen is currently unknown. The junction departs from germline at one end; a sequencing error may be responsible.

Combining a sample-barcoded 5' primer with a J-beta primer mix, a second PCR ran for about 7 to 11 cycles. TCRdb passed the 5' RACE reads through MiXCR, listing each CDR3 protein once. Counted here are roughly 1,500,000 distinct CDR3 sequences, approximately 42% occurring once; the ten biggest clones make up under 8%. Study observations and caveats: The fall in TCR beta diversity per million T cells was roughly linear with age. When set beside aged donors, long-lived donors presented more naive CD4+ cells and higher diversity.

This rearrangement joins TRBV6-2 or TRBV6-3 to TRBJ2-4; TRBD2 matches at 7 bases. The sequencing sample was made of blood. The clonotype comes from a woman under 30 in good health. DNA of the CDR3: TGTGCCAGCAGTTACTCGACTAGCTATAACATTCTGTACTTC. Its protein is CASSYSTSYNILYF.